These 22 T cell receptor beta chains share one sample of origin, sequenced in a study of cytomegalovirus exposure and HLA in healthy donors. The PCR had 60 Vbeta and 13 Jbeta primers. Repertoires were generated with immunoSEQ multiplex PCR, while TCRdb's copy carries only in-frame clones and drops some. Recorded for this sample: around 140,000 clones. Source material: PBMCs. These receptor sequences come from a male donor in good health and CMV-seronegative.

The chain is built from TRBV4-1 and TRBJ1-2; no clear D gene. There are 15 residues in the CDR3. V shed 0 bases and J shed 4 bases, with 12 bases lying between them. Germline V gene sequence: CDR1 MGHRA, CDR2 YSYEKL. The CDR3 sequence: CASSQDLHEGYGYTF. CDR3 coding DNA: TGCGCCAGCAGCCAAGATCTGCACGAGGGCTATGGCTACACCTTC.

The gene calls are TRBV7-9 and TRBJ1-6; possibly TRBD1 for D (5 bases). Per the germline V gene, CDR1 is SEHNR and CDR2 is FQNEAQ (reference sequence). The CDR3 is made up of 14 amino acids. The V end was cut by 3 bases, the J end by 6 bases, with 9 bases between. CDR3 loop: CASSLGGTNSPLHF. The CDR3 DNA follows: TGTGCCAGCAGCTTGGGGGGGACTAATTCACCCCTCCACTTT.

This sequence joins TRBV6-5 and TRBJ2-1, with TRBD1 matching 7 bases. V shed 5 bases and J 5 bases; nucleotides not matched to a gene: 9. CDR1 is MNHEY, CDR2 SVGAGI, per germline. This CDR3 has 15 residues. The CDR3 bases are TGTGCCAGCAGTAACCGGGACAGTTTAGACAATGAGCAGTTCTTC. Translated, it gives CASSNRDSLDNEQFF.

The chain uses TRBV19 and TRBJ1-1; 9 bases align to TRBD1. The CDR3 runs 13 residues. Germline V lookup: CDR1 LNHDA, CDR2 SQIVND (reference sequence). The J segment lost 4 bases and the V segment lost 6 bases, leaving 3 bases of the junction unmatched. As DNA, the CDR3 is TGTGCCAGTAGGGACAGGGGAGCCACTGAAGCTTTCTTT. It encodes CASRDRGATEAFF.

In DNA, the CDR3 is TGTGCCAGCAGCCAAGGAATTGGACTAGCAGATACTGAGCAGTTCTTC. Protein sequence: CASSQGIGLADTEQFF. The chain couples TRBV4-2 to TRBJ2-1; 8 nucleotides match TRBD2. This CDR3 has 16 residues. The J segment lost 9 bases and the V segment lost 1 base, leaving 11 bases of the junction unmatched. Germline V gene lookup returns CDR1 LGHNA and CDR2 YNFKEQ.

J is TRBJ2-3 and V is TRBV19, with TRBD2 identical over 9 bases. Trimming at V came to 4 bases and at J to 5 bases, leaving 13 bases not matched to a gene. The CDR3 contains 17 residues. The germline V gene encodes CDR1 LNHDA and CDR2 SQIVND (reference sequence). The CDR3 nucleotides read TGTGCCAGTAGTAAGGGTAGGAGCGGGGGGTGGGTAGATACGCAGTATTTT. Protein product: CASSKGRSGGWVDTQYF.

The chain employs TRBV29-1 and TRBJ2-2; 7 nucleotides agree with TRBD1. Germline V gene sequence: CDR1 SQVTM, CDR2 ANQGSEA. The CDR3 totals 15 residues. The ends lost 6 bases at V and 4 bases at J; junction bases unmatched: 11. The CDR3 nucleotides are TGCAGCGTGCAACTGGGACAGCTTGGCACCGGGGAGCTGTTTTTT. Translating gives CSVQLGQLGTGELFF.

J is TRBJ2-7 and V is TRBV5-6, with a tentative D call TRBD1 (6 bases). CDR1 is SGHDT and CDR2 is YYEEEE in the germline V gene. The CDR3 contains 13 residues. V was clipped by 4 bases and J by 5 bases, with 13 bases between them. The CDR3 DNA sequence: TGTGCCAGCAGCCCCGACAGGACCCACGAGCAGTACTTC. It encodes CASSPDRTHEQYF.

J is TRBJ1-6 and V is TRBV6-1; no reliable D call. Germline values: CDR1 MNHNS, CDR2 SASEGT. This CDR3 contains 13 residues. V was trimmed by 1 base and J by 8 bases, leaving 6 bases between them. CDR3 loop: CASSEVVDSPLHF. The CDR3, as DNA: TGTGCCAGCAGTGAAGTGGTAGATTCACCCCTCCACTTT.

The chain carries TRBV27 and TRBJ1-1; the match to TRBD1 covers 7 bases. CDR1 is MNHEY and CDR2 is SMNVEV in the germline V gene (reference sequence). The V segment lost 3 bases and the J segment 8 bases; nucleotides outside the gene matches: 3. The CDR3 consists of 12 residues. Here the CDR3 reads CASSFRTGEAFF. The CDR3 DNA follows: TGTGCCAGCAGTTTCCGGACAGGCGAAGCTTTCTTT.

V and J are TRBV4-3 and TRBJ1-4, with D tentatively TRBD1 (6 bases). V was cut by 4 bases and J by 2 bases, with 14 bases left in between. Germline lookup yields CDR1 LGHNA and CDR2 YSLEER. The CDR3 loop spans 16 amino acids. CDR3 bases: TGCGCCAGCAGCCCTCTAGGGGGTAGTACTAATGAAAAACTGTTTTTT. The encoded protein is CASSPLGGSTNEKLFF.

The rearrangement uses TRBV4-3 and TRBJ1-1, with no clear D. The CDR3 has 14 amino acids. V dropped 4 bases and J dropped 2 bases, with 11 bases sitting between them. Germline V CDR1 and CDR2: LGHNA, YSLEER. DNA of the CDR3: TGCGCCAGCAGCCTCACCACATCAAACACTGAAGCTTTCTTT. Translated: CASSLTTSNTEAFF.

The chain is built from TRBV7-9 and TRBJ1-4, with 7 positions matching TRBD1. The J segment lost 2 bases and the V segment lost 4 bases, leaving 4 bases of the junction unmatched. Germline CDR1 and CDR2: SEHNR and FQNEAQ (reference sequence). The length of the CDR3 is 15 residues. CDR3 in amino acids: CASSSHRGTNEKLFF. In nucleotides, the CDR3 is TGTGCCAGCAGCTCACACAGGGGTACTAATGAAAAACTGTTTTTT.

The chain is built from TRBV9 and TRBJ1-1; D is uncertain. The CDR3 runs 15 residues. The V gene lost 3 bases and the J gene lost 1 base, with 13 bases spanning the gap. CDR1 and CDR2 from the germline V gene are SGDLS and YYNGEE. The CDR3 loop is CASSAGVKENTEAFF. CDR3 DNA sequence: TGTGCCAGCAGCGCAGGTGTGAAGGAGAACACTGAAGCTTTCTTT. The variable domain in full, with the rest retrieved from reference TRBV9 and TRBJ1-1, is DSGVTQTPKHLITATGQRVTLRCSPRSGDLSVYWYQQSLDQGLQFLIQYYNGEERAKGNILERFSAQQFPDLHSELNLSSLELGDSALYFCASSAGVKENTEAFFGQGTRLTVV.

V usage is TRBV7-9 and J usage is TRBJ2-2, with TRBD2 identical over 7 bases. Germline-derived CDR1 and CDR2 are SEHNR and FQNEAQ (reference sequence). The CDR3 consists of 16 residues. V trimming: 7 bases; J trimming: 3 bases; junction bases outside the gene matches: 11. As DNA, the CDR3 is TGTGCCAGCACGCCCCCGCGGGAGCCCCACACCGGGGAGCTGTTTTTT. Protein product: CASTPPREPHTGELFF.

The rearrangement uses TRBV16 and TRBJ1-2; 9 nucleotides align to TRBD1. The CDR3 runs to 14 residues. Trimming took 2 bases from V and 6 from J; bases not matched to a gene: 4. The germline V gene encodes CDR1 KGHSY and CDR2 FQNENV. CDR3 loop: CASSQLTGGNGYTF. CDR3 bases: TGTGCCAGCAGCCAACTGACAGGGGGAAATGGCTACACCTTC.

The gene calls are TRBV7-9 and TRBJ1-4; 7 positions agree with TRBD1. Germline CDR1 reads SEHNR; CDR2 reads FQNEAQ (reference sequence). The J segment lost 6 bases and the V segment lost 5 bases, leaving 6 bases of the junction unmatched. The CDR3 is 14 amino acids. The CDR3: CASSLYRGDEKLFF. The DNA of the CDR3 is TGTGCCAGCAGCCTTTACAGGGGAGATGAAAAACTGTTTTTT.

The chain links TRBV28 to TRBJ1-2, with D hard to call. With 5 bases removed from V and 4 bases from J, the gap between germline ends came to 14 bases. Germline CDR1 MDHEN, CDR2 SYDVKM. CDR3 length: 14 amino acids. The CDR3: CASSPPVEPYGYTF. The DNA for the CDR3 is TGTGCCAGCAGTCCCCCGGTAGAGCCCTATGGCTACACCTTC.

This sequence joins TRBV10-3 and TRBJ2-7; 9 bases agree with TRBD1. CDR3 length equals 16 residues. With V trimmed by 8 bases and J by 0 bases, 11 bases remained unmatched. Looked up from germline, CDR1 is ENHRY and CDR2 is SYGVKD. The CDR3 DNA sequence: TGTGCCATCGCTAAAGTTAAACAGGGGGCCTCCTACGAGCAGTACTTC. Protein sequence: CAIAKVKQGASYEQYF.

The chain combines TRBV15 with TRBJ2-7; 7 positions match TRBD1. The CDR3 contains 16 residues. Per the germline V gene, CDR1 is LNHNV and CDR2 is YYDKDF (reference sequence). With 0 bases clipped from V and 3 bases from J, the junction kept 8 bases outside the gene matches. DNA of the CDR3: TGTGCCACCAGCAGAGACCCAGGACAGGAATACTACGAGCAGTACTTC. Translated: CATSRDPGQEYYEQYF.

The V call is TRBV11-2, the J call TRBJ1-2; D not resolved. The CDR3 is 14 residues long. Germline assignment: CDR1 SGHAT and CDR2 FQNNGV. Between the trimmed V and J ends, which lost 1 base and 1 base, there was a span of 7 bases. This CDR3 is CASSLGRVNYGYTF. The CDR3 bases are TGTGCCAGCAGCTTAGGGAGGGTTAACTATGGCTACACCTTC.

This sequence joins TRBV5-4 and TRBJ2-3; TRBD2 is a possible D gene (7 bases). V lost 3 bases, J lost 3 bases, and 17 bases lay in between. The CDR3 length is 16 residues. Germline V lookup: CDR1 SGHNT, CDR2 YYREEE (reference sequence). The CDR3 here is CASSSGEGDGTDTQYF. The CDR3, as DNA: TGTGCCAGCAGCTCCGGGGAGGGGGATGGGACAGATACGCAGTATTTT.